This record covers a single T cell receptor (beta chain). The data are from a study of blood T cell repertoires in COVID-19. For the study at large: T cells, B-cell-depleted T cells, or PBMCs provided the cDNA or gDNA that served as material.

Participants spanned ages roughly 18 to 90 years and resided in about 24 US areas. Recovery meant two consecutive negative NP/OP PCR tests, professional clearance, or resolved symptoms. In the original workflow: Amplified reference gene primers provided the basis for estimating nucleated cell counts. Profiling relied on immunoSEQ multiplex PCR, and the TCRdb table lists in-frame clones only, not all of them. The V and J calls and the clone size are those of that table, but D and trimming were determined from the DNA. The sample includes around 200,000 clones, about 85% of them seen just once. V shed 4 bases and J shed 0 bases, with 13 bases lying between them. This CDR3 has 17 residues. In germline, CDR1 is LGHNA, CDR2 YNFKEQ.

The V call is TRBV4-2, the J call TRBJ1-6; no clear D gene. Sequenced: PBMCs or T cells enriched from blood (not recorded which). This TCR came from a man in his forties or fifties who had recovered from COVID-19. The CDR3 sequence: CASSPVQASSYNSPLHF. The CDR3 DNA sequence: TGTGCCAGCAGCCCGGTGCAGGCGAGCTCCTATAATTCACCCCTCCACTTT.